This T cell receptor beta chain was recorded in a study of blood T cells in healthy people across ages (dated by TCRdb to the mid-2010s). Background on the whole study: In model experiments, template switching captured roughly one uniquely barcoded TCR beta cDNA molecule for every two T cells. To track age-related changes in TCR beta repertoire diversity, the study relied on deep sequencing normalized with unique cDNA molecular identifiers. The donors were split into four age groups: young (average about 15 years), middle-aged (around 40), aged (62) and long-lived (over 80). Donors of different ages were randomly distributed across sequencing lanes to avoid experimental bias. Using the same blood draw, the study looked at two additional independent replicas of 1 million unique cDNA reads for two donors, one aged 18 to 30 and the other aged 80 or older.

Details on this clonotype: Its antigen is still unknown. No much larger clone is present one base from it, and per-base qualities are unavailable.

Results the study describes overall, beyond this receptor: Estimates of total diversity based on one million sequenced T cells were regarded as lower bounds and as underestimates. Since profiling was done on bulk unsorted PBMCs, naive and antigen-experienced compartments could not be conclusively compared. As age increased, observed TCR beta diversity per million T cells dropped in a roughly linear way, and a significant reduction was already evident by age 40. Observed TCR beta diversity correlated strongly with the percentage of naive T cells measured by flow cytometry. The CMV infection status of donors was not known, potentially confounding age-related changes in expanded clonotypes. Compared with the aged group, the long-lived group had more naive CD4+ T cells, fewer expanded clones and increased TCR diversity, a pattern suggesting age selection.

The roughly 37 donors, aged roughly 6 to 100 years, were systemically healthy Caucasian individuals from Russia. Approximately 9.3 milliliters of peripheral blood were collected from each donor into EDTA-treated Vacutainer tubes. Ficoll-Paque density-gradient centrifugation was used to isolate PBMCs, with at least 6 million per sample. Total RNA was extracted from PBMCs with Trizol reagent, with at least 6 micrograms obtained per sample. For every donor, an aliquot of PBMCs went through flow cytometry to measure the percentages of naive CD45RAhigh/CD27high T cells. Cut back by 1 base and 0 bases, the V and J ends lie 5 bases apart. The CDR3 has 13 amino acids, counting the end cysteine and phenylalanine. The DNA shown is the 39-base CDR3, in frame from base 1. In the germline V gene, CDR1 corresponds to SQVTM and CDR2 to ANQGSEA. The library relied on 5' RACE. Sequencer: Illumina HiSeq 2500. A second roughly 6 to 12 cycle PCR used a sample-barcoded 5' primer and a J-beta primer mix. A template-switch 5' adaptor carrying 12 random nucleotides introduced a unique molecular identifier onto each TCR beta cDNA molecule. At least 2.5 million CDR3-containing paired-end reads were obtained from each sample. First-strand cDNA synthesis was performed from all RNA using the Mint cDNA synthesis kit, with priming by a TRBC-specific oligonucleotide. Following uracil-DNA glycosylase treatment, all cDNA underwent a first 18-cycle PCR with the universal primers M1SS and BC2_uni_R. In the paper's pipeline: For normalization, 1 million high-quality reads were randomly selected from each sample, with every read carrying a distinct molecular identifier. Reads sharing molecular identifiers were discarded rather than binned into consensus sequences. CDR3 identification, clonotype clustering and error correction used MiTCR with a Q25 quality threshold and the strictest error-elimination algorithm. A nonparametric unseen species model with Euler transformation was used to estimate lower-bound total TCR beta diversity. In-frame beta chains were kept once TCRdb had trimmed the public reads at Q25 with fastp and called clones with MiXCR. CDR3 protein sequences are deduplicated, and each keeps its most common genes and DNA. TCRdb, rather than the study authors, made the V and J calls. This sample comprises approximately 1.5 million distinct CDR3 sequences, approximately 39% of them detected only once. In total, the top ten clones hold about 4% of the sample.

The rearrangement joined TRBV29-1 to TRBJ2-3, with the D gene uncertain. Sequenced sample: blood. This TCR was sampled from a woman younger than 30 in good health. The DNA sequence follows: TGCAGCGTTGAAGTGGGGAGCACAGATACGCAGTATTTT. Translation gives CSVEVGSTDTQYF.